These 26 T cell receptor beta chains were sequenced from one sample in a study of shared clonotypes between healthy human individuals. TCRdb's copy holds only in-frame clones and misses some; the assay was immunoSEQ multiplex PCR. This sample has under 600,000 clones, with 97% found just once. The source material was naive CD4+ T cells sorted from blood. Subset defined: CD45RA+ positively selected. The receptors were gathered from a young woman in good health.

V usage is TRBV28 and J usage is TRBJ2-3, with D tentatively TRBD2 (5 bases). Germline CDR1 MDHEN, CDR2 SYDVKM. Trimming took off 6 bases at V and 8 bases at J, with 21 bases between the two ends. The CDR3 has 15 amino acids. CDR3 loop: CASRIKPQEGGTQYF. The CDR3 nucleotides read TGTGCCAGCAGGATTAAGCCCCAGGAAGGAGGTACGCAGTATTTT.

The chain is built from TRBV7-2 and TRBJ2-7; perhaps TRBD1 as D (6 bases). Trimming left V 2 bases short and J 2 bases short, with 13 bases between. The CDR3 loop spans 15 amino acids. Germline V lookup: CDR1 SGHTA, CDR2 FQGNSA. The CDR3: CASSLTPGQPYEQYF. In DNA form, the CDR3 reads TGTGCCAGCAGCTTAACTCCCGGACAGCCCTACGAGCAGTACTTC.

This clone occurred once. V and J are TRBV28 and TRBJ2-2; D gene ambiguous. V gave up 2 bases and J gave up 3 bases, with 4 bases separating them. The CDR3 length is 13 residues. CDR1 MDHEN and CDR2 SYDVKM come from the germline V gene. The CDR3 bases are TGTGCCAGCAGTTTAGTCTACACCGGGGAGCTGTTTTTT. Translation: CASSLVYTGELFF.

The CDR3 DNA is TGTGCCAGCAGCTTAGAGGCGGACTACGAGCAGTACTTC. This encodes CASSLEADYEQYF. V is TRBV11-2 and J is TRBJ2-7; no firm D call. The V gene's germline CDR1 is SGHAT and CDR2 FQNNGV. The CDR3 extends over 13 amino acids. Between the trimmed V and J ends, which lost 0 bases and 3 bases, there was a span of 6 bases. Combining the CDR3 with reference TRBV11-2 and TRBJ2-7 gives the whole variable domain EAGVAQSPRYKIIEKRQSVAFWCNPISGHATLYWYQQILGQGPKLLIQFQNNGVVDDSQLPKDRFSAERLKGVDSTLKIQPAKLEDSAVYLCASSLEADYEQYFGPGTRLTVT.

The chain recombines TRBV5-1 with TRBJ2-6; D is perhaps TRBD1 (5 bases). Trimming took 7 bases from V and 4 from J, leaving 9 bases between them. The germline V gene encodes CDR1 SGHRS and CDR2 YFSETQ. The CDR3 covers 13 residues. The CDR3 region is CASARAGANVLTF. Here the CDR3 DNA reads TGCGCCAGCGCCAGGGCCGGGGCCAACGTCCTGACTTTC.

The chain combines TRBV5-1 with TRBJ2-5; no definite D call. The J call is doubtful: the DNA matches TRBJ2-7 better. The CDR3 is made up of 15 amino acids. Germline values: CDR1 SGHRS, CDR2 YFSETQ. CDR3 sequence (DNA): TGCGCCAGCAGCTTGGCCTCAGGATTCACCTACGAGCAGTACTTC. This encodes CASSLASGFTYEQYF.

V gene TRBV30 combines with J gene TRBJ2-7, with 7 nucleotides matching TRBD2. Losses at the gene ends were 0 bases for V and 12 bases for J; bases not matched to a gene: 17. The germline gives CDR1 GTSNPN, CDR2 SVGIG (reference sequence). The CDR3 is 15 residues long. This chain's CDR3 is CAWSVGAAGALNWYF. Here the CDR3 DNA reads TGTGCCTGGAGTGTAGGTGCTGCGGGAGCTCTAAACTGGTACTTC.

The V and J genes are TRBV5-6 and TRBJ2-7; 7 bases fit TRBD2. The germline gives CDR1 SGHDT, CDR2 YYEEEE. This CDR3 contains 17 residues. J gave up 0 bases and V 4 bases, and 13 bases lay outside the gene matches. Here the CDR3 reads CASSPGFSSGSSYEQYF. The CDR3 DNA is TGTGCCAGCAGCCCCGGGTTTTCTAGCGGCTCCTCCTACGAGCAGTACTTC.

The DNA for the CDR3 is TGCGCCAGCCGGAGGACTTATAGTTTGGATACGCAGTATTTT. The encoded protein is CASRRTYSLDTQYF. The chain combines TRBV5-1 with TRBJ2-3; tentative D call: TRBD2 (5 bases). Trimming cost V 7 bases and J 6 bases, with 18 bases left between them. Germline values: CDR1 SGHRS, CDR2 YFSETQ. The CDR3 totals 14 residues.

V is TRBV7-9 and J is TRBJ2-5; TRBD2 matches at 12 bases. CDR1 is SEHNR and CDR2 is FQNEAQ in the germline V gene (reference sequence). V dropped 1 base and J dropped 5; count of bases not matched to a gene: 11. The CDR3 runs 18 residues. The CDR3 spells CASSLVWLTSGSGETQYF. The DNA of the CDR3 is TGTGCCAGCAGCTTAGTATGGCTGACTAGCGGGAGTGGGGAGACCCAGTACTTC. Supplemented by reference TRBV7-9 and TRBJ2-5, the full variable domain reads DTGVSQNPRHKITKRGQNVTFRCDPISEHNRLYWYRQTLGQGPEFLTYFQNEAQLEKSRLLSDRFSAERPKGSFSTLEIQRTEQGDSAMYLCASSLVWLTSGSGETQYFGPGTRLLVL.

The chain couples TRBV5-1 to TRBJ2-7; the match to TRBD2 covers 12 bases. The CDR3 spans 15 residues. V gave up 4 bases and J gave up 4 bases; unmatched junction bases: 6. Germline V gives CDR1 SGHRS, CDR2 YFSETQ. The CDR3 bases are TGCGCCAGCAGCCCGGCTACTAGCGGGAGGTACGAGCAGTACTTC. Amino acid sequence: CASSPATSGRYEQYF.

CDR3 sequence: CASSLSGTGGFGYTF. The CDR3 DNA reads TGTGCCAGCAGCTTATCTGGAACAGGGGGCTTTGGCTACACCTTC. This chain links TRBV7-9 with TRBJ1-2, with TRBD1 identical over 9 bases. The CDR3 length is 15 residues. From germline, CDR1 is SEHNR and CDR2 FQNEAQ (reference sequence). V was clipped by 2 bases and J by 7 bases; unmatched bases: 8.

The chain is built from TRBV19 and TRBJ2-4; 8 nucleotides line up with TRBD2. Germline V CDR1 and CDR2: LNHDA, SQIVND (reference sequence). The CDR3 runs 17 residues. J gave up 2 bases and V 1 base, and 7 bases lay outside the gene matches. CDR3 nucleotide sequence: TGTGCCAGTAGTATAGCTGGGTCGGGAGGGACCAAAAACATTCAGTACTTC. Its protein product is CASSIAGSGGTKNIQYF.

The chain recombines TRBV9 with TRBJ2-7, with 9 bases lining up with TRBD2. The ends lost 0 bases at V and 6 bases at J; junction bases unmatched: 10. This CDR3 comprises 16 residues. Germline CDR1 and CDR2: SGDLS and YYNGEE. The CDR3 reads CASSVEVSGRGSEQYF. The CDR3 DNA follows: TGTGCCAGCAGCGTAGAGGTTAGCGGGAGAGGAAGCGAGCAGTACTTC.

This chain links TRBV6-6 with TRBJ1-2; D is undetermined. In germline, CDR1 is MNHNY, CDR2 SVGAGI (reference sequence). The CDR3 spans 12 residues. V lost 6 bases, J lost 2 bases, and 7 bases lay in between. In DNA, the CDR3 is TGTGCCAGCAGCTCTGGGAACTATGGCTACACCTTC. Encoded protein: CASSSGNYGYTF.

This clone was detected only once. The DNA of the CDR3 is TGCGCCAGCAGCTCCCAGACAGGGAACGGGGCAACTAATGAAAAACTGTTTTTT. This gives the protein CASSSQTGNGATNEKLFF. This sequence joins TRBV5-1 and TRBJ1-4, with 7 nucleotides matching TRBD1. J lost 0 bases, V lost 3 bases, and 11 bases had no gene match. Germline assignment: CDR1 SGHRS and CDR2 YFSETQ. The CDR3 consists of 18 residues.

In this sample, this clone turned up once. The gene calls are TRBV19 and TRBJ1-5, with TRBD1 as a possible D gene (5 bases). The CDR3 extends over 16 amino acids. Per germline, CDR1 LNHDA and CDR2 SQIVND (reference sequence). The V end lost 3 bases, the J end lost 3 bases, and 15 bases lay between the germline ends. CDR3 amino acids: CASSMGQGRDNQPQHF. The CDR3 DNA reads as TGTGCCAGTAGTATGGGTCAGGGAAGGGACAATCAGCCCCAGCATTTT. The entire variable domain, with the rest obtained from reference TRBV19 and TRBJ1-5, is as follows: DGGITQSPKYLFRKEGQNVTLSCEQNLNHDAMYWYRQDPGQGLRLIYYSQIVNDFQKGDIAEGYSVSREKKESFPLTVTSAQKNPTAFYLCASSMGQGRDNQPQHFGDGTRLSIL.

CDR3 in DNA: TGCGCCAGCAGCTGGGGGACGCTCCAAGAGACCCAGTACTTC. Translated, it gives CASSWGTLQETQYF. The V call is TRBV5-1, the J call TRBJ2-5; D possibly matches TRBD1 or TRBD2 (5 bases each). The CDR3 is 14 amino acids. CDR1 is SGHRS and CDR2 is YFSETQ in the germline V gene. V shed 3 bases and J shed 1 base, with 10 bases lying between them.

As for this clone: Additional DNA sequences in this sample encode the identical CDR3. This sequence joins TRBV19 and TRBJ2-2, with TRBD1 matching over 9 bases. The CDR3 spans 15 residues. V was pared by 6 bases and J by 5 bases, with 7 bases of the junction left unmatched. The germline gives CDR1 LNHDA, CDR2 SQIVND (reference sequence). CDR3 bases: TGTGCCAGTAGCTCTGGGACAGGGCGAACCGGGGAGCTGTTTTTT. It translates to CASSSGTGRTGELFF.

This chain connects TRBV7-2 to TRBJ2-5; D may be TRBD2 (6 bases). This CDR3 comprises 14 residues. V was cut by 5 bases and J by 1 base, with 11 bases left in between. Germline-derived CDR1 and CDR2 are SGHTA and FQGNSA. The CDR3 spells CASSRGLFQETQYF. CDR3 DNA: TGTGCCAGCAGCCGCGGACTATTCCAAGAGACCCAGTACTTC.

The CDR3 bases are TGTGCCAGCTCACAGATGAACACTGAAGCTTTCTTT. It translates to CASSQMNTEAFF. The chain carries TRBV18 and TRBJ1-1; D not certain. Trimming took off 4 bases at V and 0 bases at J, with 3 bases between the two ends. Germline loops: CDR1 KGHSH, CDR2 LQKENI. CDR3 length: 12 residues.

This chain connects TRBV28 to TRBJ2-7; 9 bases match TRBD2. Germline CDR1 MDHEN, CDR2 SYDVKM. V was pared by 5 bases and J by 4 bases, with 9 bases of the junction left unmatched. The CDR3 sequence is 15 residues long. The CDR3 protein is CASSQVAGGLYEQYF. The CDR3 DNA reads TGTGCCAGCAGTCAGGTCGCGGGAGGGTTGTACGAGCAGTACTTC.

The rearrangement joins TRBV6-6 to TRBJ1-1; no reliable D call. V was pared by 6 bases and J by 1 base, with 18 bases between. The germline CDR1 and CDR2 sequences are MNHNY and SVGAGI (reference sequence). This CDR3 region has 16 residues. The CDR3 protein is CASSLKVVHSNTEAFF. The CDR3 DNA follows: TGTGCCAGCAGCCTGAAGGTGGTACACTCGAACACTGAAGCTTTCTTT.

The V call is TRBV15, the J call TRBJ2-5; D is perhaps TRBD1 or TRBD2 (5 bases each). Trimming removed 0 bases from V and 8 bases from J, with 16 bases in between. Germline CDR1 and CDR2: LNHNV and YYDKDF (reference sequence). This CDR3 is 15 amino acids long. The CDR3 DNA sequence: TGTGCCACCAGCAGAGATCGATCGGGGCCGGGAACCCAGTACTTC. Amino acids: CATSRDRSGPGTQYF.

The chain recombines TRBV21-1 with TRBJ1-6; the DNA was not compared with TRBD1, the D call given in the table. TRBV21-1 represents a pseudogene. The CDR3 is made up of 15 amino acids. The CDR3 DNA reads TGTGCCAGCAGCGGGGGCCACACCCATAATTCACCCCTCCACTTT. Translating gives CASSGGHTHNSPLHF.

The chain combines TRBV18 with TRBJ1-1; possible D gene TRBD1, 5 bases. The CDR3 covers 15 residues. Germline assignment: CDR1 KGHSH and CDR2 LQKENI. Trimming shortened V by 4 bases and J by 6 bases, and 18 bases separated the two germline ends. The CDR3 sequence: CASSRFTGSGAEAFF. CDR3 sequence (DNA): TGTGCCAGCTCACGATTCACAGGCTCTGGCGCTGAAGCTTTCTTT.